This is a list of T cell receptor beta chains from one sample in a study of CD8 T cells in Susac syndrome. TCRdb re-called the immunoSEQ multiplex PCR reads with MiXCR, one entry per CDR3 protein. The sample includes roughly 200,000 distinct CDR3 sequences, roughly 95% of them seen just once. Material: CD4+ T cells from PBMCs. The receptors derive from a human donor in good health. Each CDR3 is given with its conserved first and last residue. Each record gives: D gene, J gene, V gene, CDR3 DNA, CDR3 protein. D genes are given only for firm matches.

TRBD2,TRBJ2-5,TRBV4-3,TGCGCCAGCAGCCAAGGACTAGCGGACTTCCAAGAGACCCAGTACTTC,CASSQGLADFQETQYF
TRBD1,TRBJ2-5,TRBV6-2/TRBV6-3,TGTGCCAGCAGTACCCCGGGACAGGGAGAGACCCAGTACTTC,CASSTPGQGETQYF
TRBD1,TRBJ2-5,TRBV5-1,TGCGCCAGCAGCCCCCCCGGACAGGGTGGGACCCAGTACTTC,CASSPPGQGGTQYF
NA,TRBJ1-3,TRBV6-6,TGTGCCAGCAGTTATTGGCAGGGCGCTGGAAACACCATATATTTT,CASSYWQGAGNTIYF
NA,TRBJ2-1,TRBV7-2,TGTGCCAGCAGCTTACTAAGGGGGACTTACAATGAGCAGTTCTTC,CASSLLRGTYNEQFF
TRBD1,TRBJ2-3,TRBV28,TGTGCCAGCAGGGGACAGAACCAACGCGGCACAGATACGCAGTATTTT,CASRGQNQRGTDTQYF
NA,TRBJ1-5,TRBV7-2,TGTGCCAGCAGCCCCTGGACAGTCCCGATAGGGCCCCAGCATTTT,CASSPWTVPIGPQHF
NA,TRBJ1-6,TRBV11-2,TGTGCCAGCAGCTTACAGACCGTGGGGAACGCCTCACCCCTCCACTTT,CASSLQTVGNASPLHF
TRBD2,TRBJ2-3,TRBV4-1,TGCGCCAGCAGAGTAGCGGGTGGGAGCACAGATACGCAGTATTTT,CASRVAGGSTDTQYF
TRBD1,TRBJ1-4,TRBV20-1,TGCAGTGCTAGCCCTCGGGACAGGGATGAAAAACTGTTTTTT,CSASPRDRDEKLFF
NA,TRBJ2-2,TRBV5-6,TGTGCCAGCAGCATAGAGGCCGGGGAGCTGTTTTTT,CASSIEAGELFF